This T cell receptor (beta chain) was sequenced during a study of blood T cell repertoires in COVID-19. As for the study in general: Samples came from the United States, Italy and Spain, spanning acute and convalescent COVID-19. PBMCs, B-cell-depleted T cells, or T cells provided the cDNA or gDNA that made up the material.

Authors' methods: The assay estimated nucleated cells by amplifying reference gene primers. Repertoires were generated with immunoSEQ multiplex PCR, while TCRdb's copy carries only in-frame clones and drops some. Clone size and V and J calls were adopted from that table, with D and trimming inferred from the DNA. This table has about 120,000 clones, 80% appearing once. CDR1 and CDR2 (germline): SGHVS, FQNEAQ. V was shortened by 5 bases and J by 7 bases, with 14 bases between the two germline ends. This CDR3 is built from 13 residues. The chain couples TRBV7-8 to TRBJ1-1; possibly TRBD1 for D (6 bases). This sequence was found in a man in his 70s with acute or convalescent COVID-19. Sequenced: peripheral blood. CDR3 protein: CASSAPGTSEAFF. DNA for the CDR3: TGTGCCAGCAGCGCTCCCGGGACAAGTGAAGCTTTCTTT.